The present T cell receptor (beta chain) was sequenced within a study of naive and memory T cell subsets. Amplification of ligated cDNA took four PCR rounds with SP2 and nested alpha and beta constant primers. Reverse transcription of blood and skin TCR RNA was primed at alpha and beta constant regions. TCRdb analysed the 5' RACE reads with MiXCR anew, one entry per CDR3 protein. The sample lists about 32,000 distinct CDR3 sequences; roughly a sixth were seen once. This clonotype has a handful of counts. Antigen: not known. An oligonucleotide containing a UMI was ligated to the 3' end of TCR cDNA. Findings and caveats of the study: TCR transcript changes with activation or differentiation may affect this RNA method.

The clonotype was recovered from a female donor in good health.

The CDR3 reads CSVVRGDYTF. CDR3 DNA: TGCAGCGTTGTAAGAGGGGACTACACCTTC. This chain links TRBV29-1 with TRBJ1-2; a possible D gene is TRBD1 (5 bases). Germline loops: CDR1 SQVTM, CDR2 ANQGSEA. Trimming pared 4 bases from V and 10 bases from J, leaving 10 bases between. The CDR3 is made up of 10 amino acids. Together with reference TRBV29-1 and TRBJ1-2, the CDR3 gives the full variable domain: SAVISQKPSRDICQRGTSLTIQCQVDSQVTMMFWYRQQPGQSLTLIATANQGSEATYESGFVIDKFPISRPNLTFSTLTVSNMSPEDSSIYLCSVVRGDYTFGSGTRLTVV.